These 8 T cell receptor beta chains were all obtained from the same sample, sequenced in a study of cytomegalovirus exposure and HLA in healthy donors (dated by TCRdb to the late 2010s). The receptor library was made with the immunoSEQ multiplex PCR assay. A mixture of 60 forward primers for TCR Vbeta segments and 13 reverse primers for TCR Jbeta segments was used in the multiplex PCR. What TCRdb holds here is the immuneACCESS table cut down to in-frame rearrangements. Part of the clones is not present; checked against another copy, under half of the missing clones reflect an unresolved V gene, and the others are unexplained. The sample table lists 110,000 to 150,000 clones, 80% of them with a count of one. The ten largest account for under 6% of the sample. Sequencing used PBMCs. The receptors derive from a man in his forties in good health and CMV-seronegative.

This clone was seen a few times. J is TRBJ2-1 and V is TRBV6-5; the match to TRBD2 covers 13 bases. The germline V gene encodes CDR1 MNHEY and CDR2 SVGAGI. The CDR3 consists of 15 residues. The V gene end was trimmed by 5 bases and the J gene end by 7 bases; junction bases not matched to a gene: 5. The CDR3 protein is CASSPLAGGLNEQFF. As DNA, the CDR3 is TGTGCCAGCAGTCCACTAGCGGGGGGGCTTAATGAGCAGTTCTTC.

In nucleotides, the CDR3 is TGTGCCAGCTCACCAGGGGGCAGCGCCTACGAGCAGTACTTC. It yields the protein CASSPGGSAYEQYF. This chain joins TRBV18 and TRBJ2-7; maybe TRBD1 (6 bases). There are 14 residues in the CDR3. Between the trimmed V and J ends, which lost 2 bases and 2 bases, there was a span of 10 bases. Germline V CDR1 and CDR2: KGHSH, LQKENI.

The chain couples TRBV7-2 to TRBJ2-5, with D maybe TRBD2 (5 bases). This CDR3 comprises 16 residues. Germline V gene data show CDR1 as SGHTA and CDR2 as FQGNSA. The V and J ends lost 1 base and 4 bases respectively, with 16 bases between them. CDR3 sequence: CASSLVKVREGETQYF. The CDR3 DNA follows: TGTGCCAGCAGCTTAGTAAAGGTCAGAGAGGGAGAGACCCAGTACTTC.

The chain couples TRBV19 to TRBJ1-4, with D perhaps TRBD1 (6 bases). The germline V gene has CDR1 LNHDA and CDR2 SQIVND (reference sequence). The V and J ends lost 4 bases and 8 bases respectively, with 14 bases between them. This CDR3 comprises 14 residues. DNA for the CDR3: TGTGCCAGTAGTAACGCCAGGGGAACAGAAAAACTGTTTTTT. Residues: CASSNARGTEKLFF. The full variable domain, completed using reference TRBV19 and TRBJ1-4, is DGGITQSPKYLFRKEGQNVTLSCEQNLNHDAMYWYRQDPGQGLRLIYYSQIVNDFQKGDIAEGYSVSREKKESFPLTVTSAQKNPTAFYLCASSNARGTEKLFFGSGTQLSVL.

The chain uses TRBV5-1 and TRBJ1-4; 7 positions match TRBD1. Germline loops: CDR1 SGHRS, CDR2 YFSETQ. This CDR3 comprises 16 residues. Trimming removed 3 bases from V and 3 bases from J; junction bases left unmatched: 8. The CDR3 bases are TGCGCCAGCAGCTCACTAACCGGGACAGCTAATGAAAAACTGTTTTTT. Its protein product is CASSSLTGTANEKLFF.

The chain is built from TRBV19 and TRBJ2-1; 13 bases map to TRBD2. Germline V lookup: CDR1 LNHDA, CDR2 SQIVND (reference sequence). This CDR3 is built from 15 residues. Unmatched junction bases numbered 8, after V lost 5 bases and J lost 10 bases. In DNA, the CDR3 is TGTGCCAGTAGTCTCACCGGGGGACTAGCGGGGGAGCAGTTCTTC. This sequence encodes CASSLTGGLAGEQFF.

This chain links TRBV6-5 with TRBJ2-7; TRBD2 aligns across 9 bases. Germline V CDR1 and CDR2: MNHEY, SVGAGI. After removal of 0 bases from V and 3 bases from J, the junction contained 3 bases not matched to a gene. The CDR3 is made up of 15 amino acids. CDR3 sequence: CASSYSSSGGYEQYF. Here the CDR3 DNA reads TGTGCCAGCAGTTACTCGAGTAGCGGGGGCTACGAGCAGTACTTC.

This chain connects TRBV7-9 to TRBJ2-7; 10 bases line up with TRBD2. The CDR3 is 13 residues long. V trimming: 5 bases; J trimming: 3 bases; junction bases outside the gene matches: 1. The germline CDR1 and CDR2 sequences are SEHNR and FQNEAQ (reference sequence). The CDR3 loop reads CASSASGGYEQYF. The DNA of the CDR3 is TGTGCCAGCAGCGCTAGCGGGGGCTACGAGCAGTACTTC.